The sample holds a few counts of the clone carrying this TCR beta chain. With MiXCR, TCRdb called clones anew from the PCR reads. The sample lists tens of thousands of clones, about 27% occurring once. The germline V gene encodes CDR1 KGHSH and CDR2 LQKENI. This CDR3 comprises 14 residues. The V and J ends lost 3 bases and 6 bases respectively, with 14 bases between them. These data are taken from a study of metastatic and nonmetastatic thyroid tumors. Until they underwent thyroid surgery, no patient had received any treatment. This chain joins TRBV18 and TRBJ1-1; no clear D. The sample comprised blood. The TCR was taken from a male donor with papillary thyroid cancer or a benign thyroid nodule (not recorded which). Some clones in this sample may be carry-over from other donors' samples. CDR3 sequence: CASSPDATSAEAFF. The CDR3 DNA reads TGTGCCAGCTCACCGGACGCCACGTCGGCTGAAGCTTTCTTT. Complete variable domain (other parts from reference TRBV18 and TRBJ1-1): NAGVMQNPRHLVRRRGQEARLRCSPMKGHSHVYWYRQLPEEGLKFMVYLQKENIIDESGMPKERFSAEFPKEGPSILRIQQVVRGDSAAYFCASSPDATSAEAFFGQGTRLTVV.